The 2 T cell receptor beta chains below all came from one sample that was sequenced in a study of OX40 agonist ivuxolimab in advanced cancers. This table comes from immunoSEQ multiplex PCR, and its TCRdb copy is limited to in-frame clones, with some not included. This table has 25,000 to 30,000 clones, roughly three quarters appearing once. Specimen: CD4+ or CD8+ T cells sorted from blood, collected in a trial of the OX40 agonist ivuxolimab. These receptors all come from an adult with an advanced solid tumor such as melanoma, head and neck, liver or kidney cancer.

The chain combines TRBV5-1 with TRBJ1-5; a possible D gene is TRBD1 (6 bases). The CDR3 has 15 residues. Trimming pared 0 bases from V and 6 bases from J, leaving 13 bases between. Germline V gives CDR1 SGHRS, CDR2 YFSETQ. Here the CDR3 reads CASSLDGDKGQPQHF. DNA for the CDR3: TGCGCCAGCAGCTTGGACGGGGACAAGGGTCAGCCCCAGCATTTT. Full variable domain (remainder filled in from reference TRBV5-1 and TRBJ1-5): KAGVTQTPRYLIKTRGQQVTLSCSPISGHRSVSWYQQTPGQGLQFLFEYFSETQRNKGNFPGRFSGRQFSNSRSEMNVSTLELGDSALYLCASSLDGDKGQPQHFGDGTRLSIL.

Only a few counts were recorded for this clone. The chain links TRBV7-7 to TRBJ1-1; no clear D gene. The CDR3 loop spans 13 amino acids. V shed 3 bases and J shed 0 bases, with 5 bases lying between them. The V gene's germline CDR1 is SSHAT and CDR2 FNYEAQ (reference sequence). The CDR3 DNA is TGTGCCAGCAGCTTCGGGTTGAACACTGAAGCTTTCTTT. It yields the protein CASSFGLNTEAFF.